The present T cell receptor (beta chain) was sequenced within a study of T cell clonality in common variable immunodeficiency. Study-level results: CVID subjects showed higher TCRbeta clonality than healthy controls. Links between repertoire features and CVID complications were heterogeneity-limited.

This clone was seen at least ten times. The antigen remains unidentified. Donors gave roughly 5 to 9 ml heparinized peripheral whole blood. Sequencing input was equivalent genomic DNA from CVID and controls. Generated by immunoSEQ multiplex PCR, the TCRdb table keeps only in-frame clones and is missing some. The repertoire consists of more than 55,000 clones, none detected only once. What was sequenced was peripheral blood mononuclear cells. The clonotype originates from a person between 18 and 69 years old in good health.

The sequenced part of the CDR3 DNA is TGCAGTCCGAGCAGGGCGCGGACTGAA. Its protein is CSPSRARTE. The CDR3 in its entirety is CSPSRARTEAFF. This chain links TRBV20-1 with TRBJ1-1, with D perhaps TRBD1 (5 bases). Read data end 3 residues before the CDR3 end; the end is taken from the germline J gene. The germline CDR1 and CDR2 sequences are DFQATT and SNEGSKA (reference sequence). The CDR3 is 12 amino acids. V gave up 8 bases and J gave up 5 bases, with 15 bases separating them.